Below are 21 T cell receptor beta chains sequenced from a single sample in a study of blood T cell repertoires in COVID-19. The repertoire was sequenced with immunoSEQ multiplex PCR; TCRdb's copy has only in-frame clones and lacks some. This table holds 140,000 or so clones, about 80% found once. Sequencing was done on a sample of peripheral blood. The receptors were gathered from a human donor in a cohort sampled during active COVID-19.

This clone came up once. The chain links TRBV2 to TRBJ1-3; possibly TRBD1 for D (6 bases). The germline V gene has CDR1 SNHLY and CDR2 FYNNEI. The CDR3 totals 14 residues. Trimming pared 8 bases from V and 2 bases from J, leaving 13 bases between. DNA of the CDR3: TGTGCCAGCTGTAGACAGGCCACTGGAAACACCATATATTTT. Its protein is CASCRQATGNTIYF.

The gene calls are TRBV12-5 and TRBJ2-2; 8 positions match TRBD1. V lost 1 base and J lost 5; bases outside the gene matches: 0. This CDR3 spans 14 amino acids. Germline V gene sequence: CDR1 LGHNT, CDR2 FRNRAP. CDR3 region: CASGLGTGTGELFF. In DNA, the CDR3 is TGTGCTAGTGGTTTGGGGACAGGGACCGGGGAGCTGTTTTTT.

This clone has just a few counts. This chain links TRBV12-2 with TRBJ1-5; no check of the table's D call, TRBD1, against the DNA was made. TRBV12-2 is flagged as a pseudogene. The CDR3 sequence is 17 residues long. This chain's CDR3 is CASRVERQGDSNQPQHF. In nucleotides, the CDR3 is TGTGCAAGTCGCGTTGAGAGACAGGGGGATAGCAATCAGCCCCAGCATTTT.

This chain links TRBV7-2 with TRBJ2-7, with a tentative D call TRBD2 (5 bases). V lost 3 bases, J lost 7 bases, and 13 bases lay in between. Germline CDR1 is SGHTA and CDR2 is FQGNSA. The CDR3 is 13 residues long. The CDR3 DNA follows: TGTGCCAGCAGCTTGTACCCTTCGGGGGAGCAGTACTTC. Translating it yields CASSLYPSGEQYF.

The V and J genes are TRBV2 and TRBJ2-3; no clear D gene. V lost 0 bases to trimming and J lost 4 bases, with 14 bases between them. The CDR3 totals 16 residues. Germline-derived CDR1 and CDR2 are SNHLY and FYNNEI. CDR3 in DNA: TGTGCCAGCAGTGAAGCTGGGCAGCCTGTGGCAGATACGCAGTATTTT. Protein product: CASSEAGQPVADTQYF.

In this sample, this clone turned up a few times. J is TRBJ2-1 and V is TRBV6-5; 10 nucleotides line up with TRBD1. Losses at the gene ends were 2 bases for V and 4 bases for J; bases not matched to a gene: 5. The CDR3 runs 16 residues. Germline CDR1 reads MNHEY; CDR2 reads SVGAGI. CDR3 region: CASSYGDRGQYNEQFF. In DNA form, the CDR3 reads TGTGCCAGCAGTTACGGGGACAGGGGCCAATACAATGAGCAGTTCTTC.

This chain links TRBV6-4 with TRBJ1-1; TRBD1 matches 9 bases. Germline V gene sequence: CDR1 MRHNA, CDR2 SNTAGT. The junction had 5 bases not matched to a gene; V was cut back by 5 bases and J by 4 bases. CDR3 length: 14 residues. The CDR3 sequence is CASSLTGGLTEAFF. The DNA of the CDR3 is TGTGCCAGCAGTCTAACAGGGGGCCTCACTGAAGCTTTCTTT.

The chain links TRBV5-1 to TRBJ2-1; D is undetermined. Germline CDR1 is SGHRS and CDR2 is YFSETQ. The CDR3 loop spans 13 amino acids. V lost 4 bases and J 8 bases, leaving 13 bases between the germline ends. The CDR3 is CASSPSPRDEQFF. The CDR3 DNA is TGCGCCAGCAGCCCGTCCCCTCGGGATGAGCAGTTCTTC.

The chain joins TRBV28 to TRBJ2-3; D might be TRBD2 (6 bases). Germline loops: CDR1 MDHEN, CDR2 SYDVKM. The CDR3 contains 17 residues. V lost 5 bases to trimming and J lost 1 base, with 19 bases between them. In DNA, the CDR3 is TGTGCCAGCAGTCCCCGAGGGACTTCTGGTCGCACAGATACGCAGTATTTT. Protein product: CASSPRGTSGRTDTQYF.

This clone appeared a few times. This chain uses TRBV30 with TRBJ2-2; 9 nucleotides agree with TRBD2. V shed 2 bases and J 6 bases; nucleotides not matched to a gene: 7. The CDR3 runs to 15 residues. From germline, CDR1 is GTSNPN and CDR2 SVGIG (reference sequence). The CDR3 protein is CAWSMVSGSSGELFF. CDR3 nucleotides: TGTGCCTGGAGTATGGTTAGCGGGAGCTCCGGGGAGCTGTTTTTT.

CDR3 sequence: CASSSLTGYDEQYV. In DNA form, the CDR3 reads TGTGCCAGCAGCTCCTTGACAGGGTACGACGAGCAGTACGTC. The chain employs TRBV5-5 and TRBJ2-7; 7 bases agree with TRBD1. With 3 bases clipped from V and 5 bases from J, the junction kept 8 bases outside the gene matches. CDR1 is SGHKS, CDR2 YYEKEE, per germline (reference sequence). This CDR3 comprises 14 residues.

The CDR3 sequence is CASSLRGAHNQPQHF. The CDR3 DNA sequence: TGTGCCAGCAGTTTACGGGGGGCTCACAATCAGCCCCAGCATTTT. The rearrangement joins TRBV28 to TRBJ1-5; possible D gene TRBD1, 6 bases. CDR3 length equals 15 residues. V was cut by 2 bases and J by 3 bases, with 11 bases left in between. Germline CDR1 reads MDHEN; CDR2 reads SYDVKM.

The chain joins TRBV18 to TRBJ2-5; D is possibly TRBD1 (5 bases). The CDR3 runs 13 residues. Between the trimmed V and J ends, which lost 4 bases and 3 bases, there was a span of 9 bases. Germline V gene data show CDR1 as KGHSH and CDR2 as LQKENI. The CDR3 loop reads CASSLLREETQYF. As DNA, the CDR3 is TGTGCCAGCTCACTCCTCAGGGAAGAGACCCAGTACTTC.

The chain recombines TRBV5-1 with TRBJ2-6; weak D call: TRBD2 (5 bases). This CDR3 is built from 18 residues. CDR1 is SGHRS, CDR2 YFSETQ, per germline. V was pared by 4 bases and J by 0 bases, with 17 bases between. The DNA for the CDR3 is TGCGCCAGCAGCCCCCTGGGTGAGGGATCCTCTGGGGCCAACGTCCTGACTTTC. Translation: CASSPLGEGSSGANVLTF.

The chain uses TRBV6-5 and TRBJ2-7; D is unclear. Germline CDR1 and CDR2: MNHEY and SVGAGI. V lost 6 bases, J lost 4 bases, and 13 bases lay in between. The length of the CDR3 is 13 residues. Here the CDR3 reads CASRDVVEYEQYV. The CDR3 bases are TGTGCCAGCAGGGATGTCGTGGAGTACGAGCAGTACGTC.

This clone was recorded a few times. This chain uses TRBV6-4 with TRBJ1-5; maybe TRBD1 (5 bases). The CDR3 runs to 13 residues. Germline assignment: CDR1 MRHNA and CDR2 SNTAGT. Trimming took 4 bases from V and 3 from J, leaving 7 bases between them. The CDR3 loop reads CASSGGTNQPQHF. The CDR3 DNA follows: TGTGCCAGCAGTGGCGGGACCAATCAGCCCCAGCATTTT.

V usage is TRBV19 and J usage is TRBJ1-6, with unresolved D. The CDR3 is made up of 14 amino acids. The ends were cut back, 3 bases at V and 10 bases at J, with 13 bases in the middle. Germline V CDR1 and CDR2: LNHDA, SQIVND (reference sequence). As DNA, the CDR3 is TGTGCCAGTAGTATCGGTCCGGGGATCTCACCCCTCCACTTT. Protein product: CASSIGPGISPLHF. Filled out from reference TRBV19 and TRBJ1-6, the complete variable domain reads DGGITQSPKYLFRKEGQNVTLSCEQNLNHDAMYWYRQDPGQGLRLIYYSQIVNDFQKGDIAEGYSVSREKKESFPLTVTSAQKNPTAFYLCASSIGPGISPLHFGNGTRLTVT.

The genes are TRBV28 and TRBJ2-5, with 8 nucleotides matching TRBD1. In germline, CDR1 is MDHEN, CDR2 SYDVKM. Losses at the gene ends were 5 bases for V and 5 bases for J; bases not matched to a gene: 10. The CDR3 loop spans 15 amino acids. CDR3 in amino acids: CASSTKDREEETQYF. The CDR3 DNA reads as TGTGCCAGCAGTACTAAGGACAGGGAAGAGGAGACCCAGTACTTC.

The table lists this clone with a count of one. The chain is built from TRBV10-3 and TRBJ1-1; D is ambiguous. Per germline, CDR1 ENHRY and CDR2 SYGVKD. CDR3 length: 12 amino acids. The V and J ends lost 4 bases and 5 bases respectively, with 8 bases between them. For the CDR3, the DNA is TGTGCCATCAGTGGTCATCAAACTGAAGCTTTCTTT. This translates into CAISGHQTEAFF.

The J gene is TRBJ1-5, the V gene TRBV3-1 (or the pseudogene TRBV3-2); D is perhaps TRBD1 (6 bases). CDR3 length equals 17 residues. The germline V and J ends were trimmed by 2 bases and 0 bases, with 14 bases remaining between them. Germline V gives CDR1 LGHDT, CDR2 YNNKEL (reference sequence). The CDR3 DNA follows: TGTGCCAGCAGCCAAACAGGGATCCCTTATAGCAATCAGCCCCAGCATTTT. This gives the protein CASSQTGIPYSNQPQHF.

This rearrangement joins TRBV6-5 to TRBJ2-3; no clear D. Trimming left V 6 bases short and J 5 bases short, with 6 bases between. This CDR3 is built from 11 residues. Germline CDR1 MNHEY, CDR2 SVGAGI. The CDR3 loop reads CASSVLDTQYF. The CDR3 DNA reads as TGTGCCAGCAGCGTACTAGATACGCAGTATTTT.